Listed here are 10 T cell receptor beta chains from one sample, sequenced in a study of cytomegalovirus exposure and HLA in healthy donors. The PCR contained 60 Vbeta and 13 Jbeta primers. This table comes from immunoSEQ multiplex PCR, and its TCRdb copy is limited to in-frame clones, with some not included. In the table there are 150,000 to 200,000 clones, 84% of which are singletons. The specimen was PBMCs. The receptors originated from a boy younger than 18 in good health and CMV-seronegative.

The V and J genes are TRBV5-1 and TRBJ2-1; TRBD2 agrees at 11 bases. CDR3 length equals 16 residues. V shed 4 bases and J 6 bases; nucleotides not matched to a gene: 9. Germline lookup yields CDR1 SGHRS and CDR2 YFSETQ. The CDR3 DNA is TGCGCCAGCAGCCGGGAACTAGCGGGAGCCGGCAATGAGCAGTTCTTC. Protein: CASSRELAGAGNEQFF.

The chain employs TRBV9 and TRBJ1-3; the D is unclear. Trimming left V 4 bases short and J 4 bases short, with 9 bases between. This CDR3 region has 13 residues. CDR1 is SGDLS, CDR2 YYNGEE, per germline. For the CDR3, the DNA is TGTGCCAGCAGCCCCAGAGGGGGAAACACCATATATTTT. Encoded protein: CASSPRGGNTIYF.

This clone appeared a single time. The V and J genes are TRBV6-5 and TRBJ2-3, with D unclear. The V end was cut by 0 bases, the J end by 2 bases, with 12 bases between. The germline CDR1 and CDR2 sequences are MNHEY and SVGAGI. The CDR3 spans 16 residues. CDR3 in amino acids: CASSYSPGPSTDTQYF. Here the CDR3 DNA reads TGTGCCAGCAGTTACTCCCCCGGTCCATCCACAGATACGCAGTATTTT.

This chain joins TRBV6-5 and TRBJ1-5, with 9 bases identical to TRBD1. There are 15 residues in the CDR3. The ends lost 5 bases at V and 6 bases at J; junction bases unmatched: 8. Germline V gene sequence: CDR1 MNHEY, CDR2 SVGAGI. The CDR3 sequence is CASSPRGQGGQPQHF. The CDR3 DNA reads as TGTGCCAGCAGTCCCCGGGGACAGGGAGGTCAGCCCCAGCATTTT.

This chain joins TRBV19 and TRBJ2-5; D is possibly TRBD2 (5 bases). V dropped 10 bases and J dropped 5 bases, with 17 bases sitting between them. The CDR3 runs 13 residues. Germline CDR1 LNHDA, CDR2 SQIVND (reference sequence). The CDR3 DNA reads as TGTGCCAAGTCGGGAAAAACAGTGGAGACCCAGTACTTC. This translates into CAKSGKTVETQYF.

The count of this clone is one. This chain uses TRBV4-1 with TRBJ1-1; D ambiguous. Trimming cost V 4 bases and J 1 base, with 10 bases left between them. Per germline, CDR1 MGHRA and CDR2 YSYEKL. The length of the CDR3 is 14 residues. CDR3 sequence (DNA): TGCGCCAGCAGCCTCCCCCGGGGGAACACTGAAGCTTTCTTT. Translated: CASSLPRGNTEAFF.

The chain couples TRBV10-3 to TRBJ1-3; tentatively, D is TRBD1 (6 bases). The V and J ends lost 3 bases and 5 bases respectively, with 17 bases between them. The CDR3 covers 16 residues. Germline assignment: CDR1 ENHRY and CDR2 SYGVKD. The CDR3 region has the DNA TGTGCCATCAGTGACAGACAGGAGACAACTCGAAACACCATATATTTT. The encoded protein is CAISDRQETTRNTIYF.

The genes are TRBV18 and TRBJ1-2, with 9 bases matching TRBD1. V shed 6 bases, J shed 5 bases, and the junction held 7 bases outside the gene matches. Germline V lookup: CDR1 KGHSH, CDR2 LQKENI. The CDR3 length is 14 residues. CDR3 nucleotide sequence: TGTGCCAGCTCGGAACAGGGGGCGCGGTATGGCTACACCTTC. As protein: CASSEQGARYGYTF.

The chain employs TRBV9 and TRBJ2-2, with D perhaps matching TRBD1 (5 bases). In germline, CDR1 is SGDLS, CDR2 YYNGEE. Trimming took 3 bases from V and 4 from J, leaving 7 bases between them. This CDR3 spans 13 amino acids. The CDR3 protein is CASSGTGTGELFF. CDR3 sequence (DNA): TGTGCCAGCAGCGGAACAGGCACCGGGGAGCTGTTTTTT.

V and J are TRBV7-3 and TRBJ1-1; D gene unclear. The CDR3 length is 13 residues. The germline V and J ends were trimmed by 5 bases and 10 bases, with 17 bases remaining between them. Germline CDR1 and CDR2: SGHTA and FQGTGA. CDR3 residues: CASSLAAGCGAFF. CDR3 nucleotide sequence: TGTGCCAGCAGCCTAGCAGCCGGCTGTGGAGCTTTCTTT.